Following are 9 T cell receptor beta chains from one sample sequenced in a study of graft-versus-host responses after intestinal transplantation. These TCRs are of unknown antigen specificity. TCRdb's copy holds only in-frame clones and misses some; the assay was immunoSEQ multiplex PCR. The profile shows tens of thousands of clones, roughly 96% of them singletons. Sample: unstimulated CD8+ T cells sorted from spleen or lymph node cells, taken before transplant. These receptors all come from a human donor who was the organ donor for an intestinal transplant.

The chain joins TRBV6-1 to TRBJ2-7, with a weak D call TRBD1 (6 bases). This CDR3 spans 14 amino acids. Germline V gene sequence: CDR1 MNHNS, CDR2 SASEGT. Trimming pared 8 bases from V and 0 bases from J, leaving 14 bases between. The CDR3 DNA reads TGTGCCAGCCACGGGACAATGAGCTCCTACGAGCAGTACTTC. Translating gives CASHGTMSSYEQYF.

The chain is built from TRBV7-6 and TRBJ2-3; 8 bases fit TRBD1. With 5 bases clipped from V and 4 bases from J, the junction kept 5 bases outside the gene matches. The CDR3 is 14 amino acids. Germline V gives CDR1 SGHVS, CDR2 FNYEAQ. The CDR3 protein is CASSPGGDADTQYF. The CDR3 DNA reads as TGTGCCAGCAGCCCAGGGGGCGATGCAGATACGCAGTATTTT.

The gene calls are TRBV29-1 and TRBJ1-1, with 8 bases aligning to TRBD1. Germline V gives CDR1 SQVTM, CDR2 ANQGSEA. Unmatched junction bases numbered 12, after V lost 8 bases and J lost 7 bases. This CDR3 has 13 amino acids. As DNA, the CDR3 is TGCAGCTTCCGACCAGGGGGCCAGAGTGAAGCTTTCTTT. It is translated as CSFRPGGQSEAFF.

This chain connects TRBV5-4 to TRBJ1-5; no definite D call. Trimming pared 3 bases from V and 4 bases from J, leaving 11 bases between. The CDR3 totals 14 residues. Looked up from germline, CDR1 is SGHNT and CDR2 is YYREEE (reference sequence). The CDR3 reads CASSYAGRNQPQHF. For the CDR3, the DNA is TGTGCCAGCAGCTACGCAGGAAGAAATCAGCCCCAGCATTTT.

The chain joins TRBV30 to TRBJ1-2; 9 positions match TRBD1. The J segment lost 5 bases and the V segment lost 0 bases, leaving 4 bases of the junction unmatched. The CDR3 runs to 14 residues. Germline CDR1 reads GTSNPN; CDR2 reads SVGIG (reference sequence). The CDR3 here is CAWSVTGGAYGYTF. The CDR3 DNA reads TGTGCCTGGAGTGTAACAGGGGGCGCTTATGGCTACACCTTC.

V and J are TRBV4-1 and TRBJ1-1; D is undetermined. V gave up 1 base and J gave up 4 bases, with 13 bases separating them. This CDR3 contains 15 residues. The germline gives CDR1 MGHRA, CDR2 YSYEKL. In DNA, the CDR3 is TGCGCCAGCAGCCAAGGATCTGGCAGCCGCACTGAAGCTTTCTTT. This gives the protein CASSQGSGSRTEAFF.

The CDR3 region is CASSYAGGGEQYF. CDR3 in DNA: TGTGCCAGCAGCTATGCCGGTGGGGGCGAGCAGTACTTC. The chain carries TRBV13 and TRBJ2-7, with D perhaps given as TRBD1 or TRBD2 (5 bases each). Trimming shortened V by 4 bases and J by 6 bases, and 13 bases separated the two germline ends. This CDR3 comprises 13 residues. Germline CDR1 is PRHDT and CDR2 is FYEKMQ (reference sequence).

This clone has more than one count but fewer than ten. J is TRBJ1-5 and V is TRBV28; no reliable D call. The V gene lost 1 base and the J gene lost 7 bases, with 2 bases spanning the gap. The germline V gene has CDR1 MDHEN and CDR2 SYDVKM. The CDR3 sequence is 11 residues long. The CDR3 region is CASSLFQPQHF. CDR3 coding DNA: TGTGCCAGCAGTTTATTCCAGCCCCAGCATTTT.

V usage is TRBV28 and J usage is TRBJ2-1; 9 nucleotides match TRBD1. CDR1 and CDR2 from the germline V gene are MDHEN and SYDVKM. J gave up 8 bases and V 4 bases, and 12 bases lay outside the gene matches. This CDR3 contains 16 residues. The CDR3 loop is CASSSNRGRFVDEQFF. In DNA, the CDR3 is TGTGCCAGCAGTTCTAACAGGGGGCGCTTTGTAGATGAGCAGTTCTTC.